The sequence of this T cell receptor (beta chain) was determined in a study of T cell responses to AZD1222 COVID-19 vaccine. Study-wide findings and caveats: Spike was spanned by vaccine-associated CD4 TCRs, with dominance at 160-218 and 743-854.

Using immunoSEQ multiplex PCR, the repertoire was profiled, and TCRdb retains in-frame clones only, with some absent. In the table there are under 150,000 clones, about 93% of which are singletons. To note about this clone: Its antigen is unknown.

Germline V gene data show CDR1 as SGHTA and CDR2 as FQGTGA. CDR3 length: 20 amino acids. After removal of 1 base from V and 2 bases from J, the junction contained 12 bases not matched to a gene. The chain has TRBV7-3 and TRBJ2-6; TRBD2 matches at 9 bases. This specimen consisted of peripheral blood, obtained on day 0 of AZD1222 vaccination. This sequence originates from an adult in good health. The CDR3 sequence is CASSLNLGSGRLAGANVLTF. The CDR3 DNA reads as TGTGCCAGCAGCTTAAATTTGGGGAGCGGGAGGTTGGCTGGGGCCAACGTCCTGACTTTC.